These T cell receptor beta chains were read from a single sample in a study of a mutant IDH1 vaccine in newly diagnosed glioma. Their target antigens are unknown. Method: immunoSEQ multiplex PCR; TCRdb's copy keeps in-frame clones and lacks some. In the table there are some 120,000 clones, roughly 78% of which are singletons. The specimen comprised PBMCs, sampled from a glioma patient whose treatment included an IDH1 peptide vaccine. The receptor source for this set is a man aged 40-50 years with glioma. The CDR3 runs from the conserved cysteine through the conserved F or W. Each record gives: CDR3 DNA, CDR3 protein, J gene, clone size, D gene, V gene. D genes are given only for firm matches. Not all rows give a size; the values are once, few, many and, for expanded clones, a class.

DNA: TGTGCAAGTCGCTTAGATTTAGCGGGAGAGCACGAGCAGTACTTC
CDR3: CASRLDLAGEHEQYF
J: TRBJ2-7
size: few
D: -
V: TRBV12-2

DNA: TGTGCCAGCAGCTTGGGGGTCTGGATCGGGGCCTCCTACAATGAGCAGTTCTTC
CDR3: CASSLGVWIGASYNEQFF
J: TRBJ2-1
size: -
D: -
V: TRBV7-8

DNA: TGTGCCTGGAGTTCGGGGGACAGCACTGAAGCTTTCTTT
CDR3: CAWSSGDSTEAFF
J: TRBJ1-1
size: -
D: TRBD1
V: TRBV30

DNA: TGTGCCTACGACAGGGGTTCCATGAACACTGAAGCTTTCTTT
CDR3: CAYDRGSMNTEAFF
J: TRBJ1-1
size: -
D: TRBD1
V: TRBV30

DNA: TGTGCCTGGAGTGTGGACAGGGGGATAAAAAGCAATCAGCCCCAGCATTTT
CDR3: CAWSVDRGIKSNQPQHF
J: TRBJ1-5
size: -
D: TRBD1
V: TRBV30

DNA: TGTGCCAGCAAGAGATCATCAGGGGATCAGCCCCAGCATTTT
CDR3: CASKRSSGDQPQHF
J: TRBJ1-5
size: -
D: -
V: TRBV6-5

DNA: TGTGCCAGCTCACCGACGCCTAACAATCAGCCCCAGCATTTT
CDR3: CASSPTPNNQPQHF
J: TRBJ1-5
size: -
D: -
V: TRBV18

DNA: TGTGCCAGCAGTTACCCAGGCTACGAGCAGTACTTC
CDR3: CASSYPGYEQYF
J: TRBJ2-7
size: -
D: -
V: TRBV6-6

DNA: TGTGCCAGCGAGACGTCTGGAAACACCATATATTTT
CDR3: CASETSGNTIYF
J: TRBJ1-3
size: -
D: -
V: TRBV7-9

DNA: TGTGCCAGCAGCTTTACGACAGGGACAGAGACCCAGTACTTC
CDR3: CASSFTTGTETQYF
J: TRBJ2-5
size: -
D: TRBD1
V: TRBV7-9

DNA: TGTGCCAGGGGGGGCAGGCTCTCCGGGGAGACCCAGTACTTC
CDR3: CARGGRLSGETQYF
J: TRBJ2-5
size: -
D: -
V: TRBV2

DNA: TGTGCCTGGACGGTAGCCATGAACACTGAAGCTTTCTTT
CDR3: CAWTVAMNTEAFF
J: TRBJ1-1
size: -
D: -
V: TRBV30

DNA: TGTGCCAGCAGCTCTTCGGGGGATGTTGGCTACACCTTC
CDR3: CASSSSGDVGYTF
J: TRBJ1-2
size: -
D: -
V: TRBV7-9

DNA: TGTGCCAGCAGTTTGAGCGACAGGGGCACAGATACGCAGTATTTT
CDR3: CASSLSDRGTDTQYF
J: TRBJ2-3
size: many
D: TRBD1
V: TRBV7-9

DNA: TGTGCCAGCTCAAGCCCCGGGACTAGCGGGGTCTACGAGCAGTACTTC
CDR3: CASSSPGTSGVYEQYF
J: TRBJ2-7
size: -
D: TRBD2
V: TRBV18

DNA: TGTGCTAGTGGTTTGACGGGGGGGCCGGAGAAAGAGACCCAGTACTTC
CDR3: CASGLTGGPEKETQYF
J: TRBJ2-5
size: -
D: TRBD2
V: TRBV12-5

DNA: TGTGCCAGCAGCGACCGGACAGGGAAGGGTTTTTCCGGGGAGCTGTTTTTT
CDR3: CASSDRTGKGFSGELFF
J: TRBJ2-2
size: -
D: TRBD1
V: TRBV11-2

DNA: TGCAGCGTAGAATCCAGGGACCAAGAGACCCAGTACTTC
CDR3: CSVESRDQETQYF
J: TRBJ2-5
size: -
D: -
V: TRBV29-1

DNA: TGTGCCAGCAGCCAAGAGTTCGAGCAGTACTTC
CDR3: CASSQEFEQYF
J: TRBJ2-7
size: -
D: -
V: TRBV14

DNA: TGCGCCAGCAGTGAGTCCCCGGACCCGGACGGCTCACCCCTCCACTTT
CDR3: CASSESPDPDGSPLHF
J: TRBJ1-6
size: -
D: -
V: TRBV10-2

DNA: TGTGCCAGCAGCCAAGATCAAACAGGGATTAATTCACCCCTCCACTTT
CDR3: CASSQDQTGINSPLHF
J: TRBJ1-6
size: -
D: -
V: TRBV4-2

DNA: TGTGCCAGTAGTATTTACGGTATTGAGACCCAGTACTTC
CDR3: CASSIYGIETQYF
J: TRBJ2-5
size: -
D: -
V: TRBV19

DNA: TGTGCCATCAGCCCCGACAGGAGCTCCTACAATGAGCAGTTCTTC
CDR3: CAISPDRSSYNEQFF
J: TRBJ2-1
size: -
D: -
V: TRBV10-3

DNA: TGCGCCAGCAGCTTCCGCCAAGGGACTAGCCAAGAGACCCAGTACTTC
CDR3: CASSFRQGTSQETQYF
J: TRBJ2-5
size: -
D: TRBD2
V: TRBV5-1

DNA: TGTGCCACCAGCAGAACCGGGACAGGGGGCTTACAGACCCAGTACTTC
CDR3: CATSRTGTGGLQTQYF
J: TRBJ2-5
size: -
D: TRBD1
V: TRBV15

DNA: TGTGCCAGCAGTGAAAGGACGGGCGGGGATACGCAGTATTTT
CDR3: CASSERTGGDTQYF
J: TRBJ2-3
size: -
D: -
V: TRBV2

DNA: TGTGCCAGTTGTTGCGGGGGGGCAGCCAACAATGAGCAGTTCTTC
CDR3: CASCCGGAANNEQFF
J: TRBJ2-1
size: -
D: TRBD2
V: TRBV19

DNA: TGTGCCAGCAGCCAATACTCGGGACAGGGCCTGAACACTGAAGCTTTCTTT
CDR3: CASSQYSGQGLNTEAFF
J: TRBJ1-1
size: -
D: TRBD1
V: TRBV14

DNA: TGTGCCAGCAGCTTGAGCTACAACCAAGAGACCCAGTACTTC
CDR3: CASSLSYNQETQYF
J: TRBJ2-5
size: -
D: -
V: TRBV5-8

DNA: TGTGCCAGCACTCTCGGGGGAAGCTCCTACAATGAGCAGTTCTTC
CDR3: CASTLGGSSYNEQFF
J: TRBJ2-1
size: once
D: -
V: TRBV5-5